Shown below are 21 T cell receptor beta chains from a single sample sequenced in a study of CD8+CD57+ T cells in acquired aplastic anemia. TCR beta VDJ combinations and CDR3 sequences were profiled from genomic DNA. A single record per CDR3 protein comes from TCRdb applying MiXCR to the reads. This sample has 95,000 to 150,000 distinct CDR3 sequences, with 50% to 70% found just once. CD8+CD57+ cell expansion, shown by flow cytometry, had occurred in the patients selected for sequencing. Sequencing was done on a sample of sorted CD4+, CD8+, or CD8+CD57+ T cells (not recorded which) from PBMCs. The receptors stem from a human donor with aplastic anemia.

This clonotype turned up a few times. The rearrangement uses TRBV14 and TRBJ1-2; perhaps TRBD1 as D (5 bases). Germline CDR1 reads SGHDN; CDR2 reads FVKESK. The CDR3 runs to 11 residues. Trimming stripped 3 bases from V and 6 bases from J, with 5 bases between. The CDR3 region is CASSQGHGYTF. CDR3 sequence (DNA): TGTGCCAGCAGCCAGGGGCATGGCTACACCTTC.

This clonotype was seen ten or more times. The CDR3 spells CASRDPGSSKYF. Written as DNA, the CDR3 is TGTGCCAGCAGAGACCCGGGTAGCTCAAAGTACTTC. The genes are TRBV6-5 and TRBJ2-5; D is undetermined. CDR1 MNHEY and CDR2 SVGAGI come from the germline V gene. This CDR3 has 12 residues. V lost 6 bases to trimming and J lost 12 bases, with 17 bases between them.

The chain combines TRBV7-6 with TRBJ2-7; tentative D call: TRBD1 (5 bases). V dropped 5 bases and J dropped 6 bases, with 14 bases sitting between them. CDR1 is SGHVS, CDR2 FNYEAQ, per germline. The length of the CDR3 is 13 residues. CDR3 sequence: CASSMGRDSEQYF. CDR3 bases: TGTGCCAGCAGCATGGGCCGAGACAGCGAGCAGTACTTC.

The chain has TRBV6-1 and TRBJ2-1; 11 positions match TRBD2. There are 15 residues in the CDR3. The J segment lost 9 bases and the V segment lost 5 bases, leaving 9 bases of the junction unmatched. Germline assignment: CDR1 MNHNS and CDR2 SASEGT. For the CDR3, the DNA is TGTGCCAGCAGTCCCGCTAGCGGGGGGCCCAGTGAGCAGTTCTTC. Protein product: CASSPASGGPSEQFF.

This clonotype came up many times. J is TRBJ2-6 and V is TRBV14, with D maybe TRBD2 (7 bases). The CDR3 totals 19 residues. With 4 bases removed from V and 3 bases from J, the gap between germline ends came to 22 bases. CDR1 SGHDN and CDR2 FVKESK come from the germline V gene. CDR3 sequence (DNA): TGTGCCAGCAGCCCCCCCGAAGGGGGAAGGGAGGGTGGGGCCAACGTCCTGACTTTC. This encodes CASSPPEGGREGGANVLTF.

This clonotype appeared many times. The chain joins TRBV24-1 to TRBJ1-5, with TRBD1 matching 8 bases. After removal of 3 bases from V and 7 bases from J, the junction contained 10 bases not matched to a gene. CDR1 is KGHDR, CDR2 SFDVKD, per germline. CDR3 size: 16 residues. CDR3 sequence reads: CATSDRQGSDGQPQHF. The CDR3 bases are TGTGCCACCAGTGATAGACAGGGGTCGGATGGCCAGCCCCAGCATTTT.

In its sample, this clonotype was seen many times. The genes are TRBV7-9 and TRBJ2-7; D might be TRBD2 (6 bases). This CDR3 spans 14 amino acids. In germline, CDR1 is SEHNR, CDR2 FQNEAQ (reference sequence). The ends were cut back, 7 bases at V and 6 bases at J, with 19 bases in the middle. The DNA of the CDR3 is TGTGCCAGCACCCCCGACGGGGGTTCGGGCGAGCAGTACTTC. The encoded protein is CASTPDGGSGEQYF.

V gene TRBV24-1 combines with J gene TRBJ2-7; no clear D gene. Germline values: CDR1 KGHDR, CDR2 SFDVKD. The CDR3 runs to 12 residues. V was shortened by 0 bases and J by 9 bases, with 8 bases between the two germline ends. CDR3 sequence: CATSDLDFRQYF. The CDR3 nucleotides read TGTGCCACCAGTGATTTGGATTTCAGGCAGTACTTC.

V gene TRBV19 combines with J gene TRBJ2-2; TRBD2 agrees at 10 bases. Germline trimming cut 7 bases from V and 9 bases from J; bases unmatched to any gene: 14. This CDR3 comprises 16 residues. The V gene's germline CDR1 is LNHDA and CDR2 SQIVND (reference sequence). CDR3 DNA: TGTGCCAGTAAAACCACCGGGACTAGCGTGTTCCGGGAGCTGTTTTTT. As protein: CASKTTGTSVFRELFF. Looking up the rest from reference TRBV19 and TRBJ2-2 gives the full variable domain: DGGITQSPKYLFRKEGQNVTLSCEQNLNHDAMYWYRQDPGQGLRLIYYSQIVNDFQKGDIAEGYSVSREKKESFPLTVTSAQKNPTAFYLCASKTTGTSVFRELFFGEGSRLTVL.

About this clonotype: This may be a read error: a much more frequent sequence differs by one nucleotide. The chain links TRBV11-1 to TRBJ2-3; TRBD2 might be the D (7 bases). Germline assignment: CDR1 SGHAT and CDR2 FQDESV (reference sequence). Trimming took off 6 bases at V and 8 bases at J, with 24 bases between the two ends. The CDR3 is 16 residues long. The CDR3 loop reads CASRTLGAGVLSTQYF. The DNA for the CDR3 is TGTGCCAGCAGGACTCTGGGGGCGGGAGTACTCAGTACGCAGTATTTT.

This clonotype was observed many times. Compared with germline, one end of the junction differs, possibly owing to a read error. The V call is TRBV7-6, the J call TRBJ2-7; D is ambiguous. The CDR3 has 14 amino acids. Germline values: CDR1 SGHVS, CDR2 FNYEAQ. CDR3 residues: CASSFSNGWDEQYF. The CDR3 DNA reads as TGTGCCAGTAGCTTTTCGAACGGGTGGGACGAGCAGTACTTC.

In this sample, this clonotype turned up a few times. This sequence joins TRBV14 and TRBJ2-3; 8 bases line up with TRBD1. This CDR3 has 17 residues. Germline trimming cut 0 bases from V and 2 bases from J; bases unmatched to any gene: 7. In germline, CDR1 is SGHDN, CDR2 FVKESK. CDR3 nucleotides: TGTGCCAGCAGCCAAGATGGGGCAGGGGGCTCCACAGATACGCAGTATTTT. Protein sequence: CASSQDGAGGSTDTQYF.

Ten or more counts support this clonotype. This rearrangement joins TRBV6-4 to TRBJ2-3; possibly TRBD1 or TRBD2 for D (5 bases each). The CDR3 extends over 14 amino acids. V lost 0 bases and J 4 bases, leaving 8 bases between the germline ends. Germline V lookup: CDR1 MRHNA, CDR2 SNTAGT. The CDR3 DNA sequence: TGTGCCAGCAGTGACTCGGGGGAAGCAGATACGCAGTATTTT. Translation gives CASSDSGEADTQYF.

V is TRBV7-9 and J is TRBJ2-7; D ambiguous. The germline V gene encodes CDR1 SEHNR and CDR2 FQNEAQ (reference sequence). Between the trimmed V and J ends, which lost 1 base and 2 bases, there was a span of 6 bases. The CDR3 runs to 13 residues. The CDR3 spells CASSLEGPYEQYF. DNA for the CDR3: TGTGCCAGCAGCTTAGAGGGTCCCTACGAGCAGTACTTC.

The chain is built from TRBV7-3 and TRBJ1-6; D perhaps matches TRBD1 (6 bases). This CDR3 region has 16 residues. Germline CDR1 and CDR2: SGHTA and FQGTGA. The ends were cut back, 2 bases at V and 8 bases at J, with 16 bases in the middle. CDR3: CASSLGGPGLHSPLHF. CDR3 in DNA: TGTGCCAGCAGCTTAGGGGGGCCAGGGCTACATTCACCCCTCCACTTT.

This rearrangement joins TRBV27 to TRBJ2-7, with unresolved D. CDR1 MNHEY and CDR2 SMNVEV come from the germline V gene (reference sequence). V lost 2 bases and J lost 5, with 16 bases in between. The CDR3 is made up of 15 amino acids. DNA for the CDR3: TGTGCCAGCAGTTTAGTGGGTTACTCGTCCGACGAGCAGTACTTC. Translation gives CASSLVGYSSDEQYF.

V is TRBV13 and J is TRBJ2-2; possibly TRBD2 for D (6 bases). The V end was cut by 6 bases, the J end by 9 bases, with 8 bases between. CDR1 and CDR2 from the germline V gene are PRHDT and FYEKMQ (reference sequence). The CDR3 is 11 amino acids. Here the CDR3 reads CASSSGRELFF. DNA of the CDR3: TGTGCCAGCAGTAGCGGCCGGGAGCTGTTTTTT.

The chain links TRBV15 to TRBJ2-2; D ambiguous. Trimming took off 0 bases at V and 6 bases at J, with 5 bases between the two ends. Germline V lookup: CDR1 LNHNV, CDR2 YYDKDF (reference sequence). The CDR3 extends over 13 amino acids. This chain's CDR3 is CATSRDPPGELFF. Written as DNA, the CDR3 is TGTGCCACCAGCAGAGACCCCCCCGGGGAGCTGTTTTTT.

CDR3 in DNA: TGTGCCACCAGCAGAGATCGCGGAGGGGTAGGGGAAAAACTGTTTTTT. Protein sequence: CATSRDRGGVGEKLFF. The chain carries TRBV15 and TRBJ1-4; possible D gene TRBD1, 5 bases. Germline CDR1 reads LNHNV; CDR2 reads YYDKDF (reference sequence). This CDR3 spans 16 amino acids. Trimming cost V 0 bases and J 8 bases, with 16 bases left between them.

The chain is built from TRBV20-1 and TRBJ2-1; TRBD2 matches at 11 bases. Germline lookup yields CDR1 DFQATT and CDR2 SNEGSKA (reference sequence). The length of the CDR3 is 14 residues. The V segment lost 6 bases and the J segment 3 bases; nucleotides outside the gene matches: 4. As DNA, the CDR3 is TGCAGTGCCTCTAGCGGGGGGATCTACAATGAGCAGTTCTTC. This gives the protein CSASSGGIYNEQFF.

The V gene is TRBV20-1, the J gene TRBJ2-3, with TRBD2 matching over 10 bases. There are 16 residues in the CDR3. CDR1 is DFQATT and CDR2 is SNEGSKA in the germline V gene (reference sequence). With V trimmed by 1 base and J by 4 bases, 8 bases remained unmatched. The chain's CDR3 is CSARVPSGSGSDTQYF. In DNA, the CDR3 is TGCAGTGCTAGAGTGCCTAGCGGGAGTGGTTCAGATACGCAGTATTTT.